This TCR beta chain was recorded in a study of identical twins. Template switching added a universal primer site; cDNA carried unique molecular identifiers. TCRdb ran MiXCR on the 5' RACE reads and lists one entry per CDR3 protein. Counted here are 1.5 million to 2 million distinct CDR3 sequences, roughly 35% occurring once; the ten biggest clones make up around 0.25%. Study results and limitations: Invariant T cells like MAIT and iNKT could partly confound the zero-insertion analyses.

The CDR3 is 12 residues long. Trimming cost V 4 bases and J 4 bases; bases outside gene matches: 4. Germline assignment: CDR1 DFQATT and CDR2 SNEGSKA (reference sequence). This clonotype appeared a few times. Its target is not known. Sequencing was done on a sample of cord blood. The source of this sequence is a newborn girl in good health. The gene calls are TRBV20-1 and TRBJ2-7; TRBD1 matches 7 bases. CDR3 DNA sequence: TGCAGTGCTACCACGACAGGGTACGAGCAGTACTTC. It is translated as CSATTTGYEQYF.